The 20 T cell receptor beta chains in this list originate from one sample, sequenced in a study of OX40 agonist ivuxolimab in advanced cancers. The assay was immunoSEQ multiplex PCR, and TCRdb's table has in-frame clones only and misses some. This sample carries roughly 61,000 clones, around 82% of them seen once, and the ten largest clones take around 0.52%. Specimen: CD4+ or CD8+ T cells sorted from blood, collected in a trial of the OX40 agonist ivuxolimab. The origin of the receptors is an adult with an advanced solid tumor such as melanoma, head and neck, liver or kidney cancer.

The rearrangement links TRBV7-2 to TRBJ2-3, with D possibly being TRBD2 (6 bases). The germline V and J ends were trimmed by 1 base and 10 bases, with 9 bases remaining between them. This CDR3 spans 12 amino acids. Germline V CDR1 and CDR2: SGHTA, FQGNSA. The CDR3 coding sequence is TGTGCCAGCAGCTTAGGAGGGAGGCCGCAGTATTTT. It specifies CASSLGGRPQYF.

This clone turned up a few times. This chain links TRBV11-3 with TRBJ1-1; D possibly corresponds to TRBD1 (5 bases). The CDR3 loop spans 15 amino acids. The ends were cut back, 0 bases at V and 0 bases at J, with 8 bases in the middle. Germline V gene lookup returns CDR1 SGHNT and CDR2 YENEEA. CDR3 DNA: TGTGCCAGCAGCTTAGATGCAGGGCTGAACACTGAAGCTTTCTTT. Translating it yields CASSLDAGLNTEAFF.

This chain joins TRBV30 and TRBJ2-2; 7 nucleotides line up with TRBD1. The J segment lost 4 bases and the V segment lost 4 bases, leaving 6 bases of the junction unmatched. The CDR3 has 14 residues. CDR1 is GTSNPN and CDR2 is SVGIG in the germline V gene (reference sequence). The CDR3 DNA reads as TGTGCCTGGAAGACAGGGAGAGGCACCGGGGAGCTGTTTTTT. Amino acid sequence: CAWKTGRGTGELFF.

This clone was seen a handful of times. The chain employs TRBV18 and TRBJ2-2; D is unresolved. Trimming removed 0 bases from V and 8 bases from J, with 10 bases in between. Germline CDR1 is KGHSH and CDR2 is LQKENI. The CDR3 loop spans 14 amino acids. Here the CDR3 reads CASSPPRRWGELFF. CDR3 sequence (DNA): TGTGCCAGCTCACCACCACGGAGATGGGGGGAGCTGTTTTTT.

The table lists this clone with a few counts. The gene calls are TRBV10-3 and TRBJ2-2; 7 bases fit TRBD2. V gave up 4 bases and J gave up 7 bases; unmatched junction bases: 9. Germline V gene data show CDR1 as ENHRY and CDR2 as SYGVKD. The CDR3 has 15 residues. Written as DNA, the CDR3 is TGTGCCATCAGTGGCAGACTATCGGGGGGCGGGGAGCTGTTTTTT. This encodes CAISGRLSGGGELFF.

The chain links TRBV12-2 to TRBJ2-3; TRBD2, as called in the table, went unchecked against the DNA. TRBV12-2 is a listed pseudogene. The CDR3 has 14 amino acids. This CDR3 is CASRLARFPTTQYF. The CDR3 DNA reads TGTGCAAGTCGCTTAGCTCGGTTCCCTACTACGCAGTATTTT.

This clone was seen a single time. Other DNA sequences within the sample encode an identical CDR3. V is TRBV7-2 and J is TRBJ1-1; D possibly corresponds to TRBD1 (6 bases). V lost 1 base and J 11 bases, leaving 14 bases between the germline ends. CDR1 is SGHTA and CDR2 is FQGNSA in the germline V gene. This CDR3 comprises 13 residues. The CDR3: CASSLGGQGEAFF. As DNA, the CDR3 is TGTGCCAGCAGCTTAGGGGGGCAGGGTGAGGCTTTCTTT.

This sequence joins TRBV6-6 and TRBJ2-7, with unresolved D. Looked up from germline, CDR1 is MNHNY and CDR2 is SVGAGI (reference sequence). Trimming took off 8 bases at V and 4 bases at J, with 9 bases between the two ends. This CDR3 comprises 11 residues. CDR3 nucleotide sequence: TGTGCCAGCGGTGAGGAGTACGAGCAGTACTTC. This codes for CASGEEYEQYF.

The chain is built from TRBV28 and TRBJ2-5, with no clear D. The tail of the sequence fits TRBJ2-7 better, so the J call may be wrong. This CDR3 comprises 11 residues. The V gene's germline CDR1 is MDHEN and CDR2 SYDVKM. Written as DNA, the CDR3 is TGTGCCAGCAGTTTCCGCTACGAGCAGTACTTC. Translation: CASSFRYEQYF.

This sequence joins TRBV28 and TRBJ2-7, with no clear D. CDR1 is MDHEN and CDR2 is SYDVKM in the germline V gene. The germline V and J ends were trimmed by 6 bases and 0 bases, with 9 bases remaining between them. The CDR3 covers 13 residues. The CDR3: CASRLPGSYEQYF. CDR3 nucleotide sequence: TGTGCCAGCAGACTCCCCGGCTCCTACGAGCAGTACTTC.

Within the sample, this clone is medium-sized (0.01 to 0.1%). The CDR3 reads CASSGSQGGVDEQYF. The CDR3 DNA reads as TGTGCCAGTAGTGGTTCTCAGGGGGGGGTGGACGAGCAGTACTTC. This chain connects TRBV27 to TRBJ2-7; D tentatively fits TRBD1 or TRBD2 (7 bases each). CDR1 is MNHEY, CDR2 SMNVEV, per germline (reference sequence). V gave up 9 bases and J gave up 5 bases, with 23 bases separating them. This CDR3 is 15 amino acids long.

This chain joins TRBV25-1 and TRBJ1-4, with unresolved D. Germline-derived CDR1 and CDR2 are MGHDK and SYGVNS. The CDR3 extends over 16 amino acids. V was pared by 1 base and J by 4 bases, with 13 bases between. In DNA, the CDR3 is TGTGCCAGCAGTGAATTAAGTGGGCAGTTTAATGAAAAACTGTTTTTT. It translates to CASSELSGQFNEKLFF.

The chain is built from TRBV6-5 and TRBJ1-1; maybe TRBD1 (5 bases). This CDR3 comprises 14 residues. The V end lost 5 bases, the J end lost 2 bases, and 12 bases lay between the germline ends. Germline CDR1 MNHEY, CDR2 SVGAGI. Here the CDR3 DNA reads TGTGCCAGCAGTGTAAACCAGGGAAACACTGAAGCTTTCTTT. The encoded protein is CASSVNQGNTEAFF.

This clone was seen a few times. The gene calls are TRBV11-3 and TRBJ2-1, with D possibly being TRBD2 (5 bases). The CDR3 is 13 residues long. Trimming left V 4 bases short and J 8 bases short, with 12 bases between. The germline gives CDR1 SGHNT, CDR2 YENEEA. The CDR3 DNA sequence: TGTGCCAGCAGCTCTAGGGCGAGGGATGAGCAGTTCTTC. This codes for CASSSRARDEQFF.

The chain combines TRBV7-8 with TRBJ2-5; 8 nucleotides align to TRBD1. From germline, CDR1 is SGHVS and CDR2 FQNEAQ. The CDR3 totals 14 residues. Trimming removed 4 bases from V and 5 bases from J; junction bases left unmatched: 6. The CDR3 spells CASSSSQGAETQYF. The DNA of the CDR3 is TGTGCCAGCAGCTCTTCCCAGGGGGCGGAGACCCAGTACTTC.

V and J are TRBV19 and TRBJ1-1; 7 bases agree with TRBD1. The CDR3 length is 15 residues. The V gene end was trimmed by 5 bases and the J gene end by 1 base; junction bases not matched to a gene: 7. CDR1 LNHDA and CDR2 SQIVND come from the germline V gene (reference sequence). The CDR3 nucleotides are TGTGCCAGTAGTGGAGACAGGGTCAGGAACACTGAAGCTTTCTTT. Translation: CASSGDRVRNTEAFF.

The chain combines TRBV28 with TRBJ2-5; 7 bases fit TRBD1. With 5 bases clipped from V and 4 bases from J, the junction kept 7 bases outside the gene matches. The CDR3 is 14 residues long. Germline CDR1 reads MDHEN; CDR2 reads SYDVKM. The CDR3 nucleotides read TGTGCCAGCAGTGCCAACAGGGGACGAGAGACCCAGTACTTC. This gives the protein CASSANRGRETQYF.

The chain is built from TRBV28 and TRBJ2-6; D not resolved. V lost 3 bases, J lost 3 bases, and 6 bases lay in between. This CDR3 has 14 residues. Germline V gene sequence: CDR1 MDHEN, CDR2 SYDVKM. The CDR3 protein is CASSFKLGANVLTF. CDR3 DNA: TGTGCCAGCAGTTTTAAGCTTGGGGCCAACGTCCTGACTTTC.

This clone was observed a few times. The J gene is TRBJ2-7, the V gene TRBV11-2; 9 positions agree with TRBD2. This CDR3 has 14 amino acids. Germline CDR1 and CDR2: SGHAT and FQNNGV. With V trimmed by 1 base and J by 6 bases, 4 bases remained unmatched. CDR3 nucleotide sequence: TGTGCCAGCAGCTTAGGCGGGAGGGCCTCCGAGCAGTACTTC. This sequence encodes CASSLGGRASEQYF.

This clone was seen just once. This CDR3 is CAGGTGEGYEQYF. The CDR3 DNA follows: TGTGCCGGGGGGACGGGGGAAGGCTACGAGCAGTACTTC. This sequence joins TRBV7-8 and TRBJ2-7; TRBD2 is a possible D gene (6 bases). V gave up 11 bases and J gave up 3 bases, with 17 bases separating them. Germline values: CDR1 SGHVS, CDR2 FQNEAQ. The CDR3 totals 13 residues.